These 30 T cell receptor beta chains were all obtained from the same sample, sequenced in a study of blood T cells in healthy people across ages. The second PCR ran roughly 6 to 11 cycles with a sample-barcoded 5' primer and J-beta primers. TCRdb reprocessed the 5' RACE reads via MiXCR and lists one record per CDR3 protein. This sample has more than 450,000 distinct CDR3 sequences, with approximately 26% found just once. This sample also belongs to another study, concerning T cells of mothers and their children.

Sequenced input: blood. The receptors here all came from a boy between 2 and 10 years old in good health.

V gene TRBV5-5 combines with J gene TRBJ2-3, with D maybe TRBD1 (6 bases). The ends were cut back, 2 bases at V and 3 bases at J, with 10 bases in the middle. The CDR3 loop spans 14 amino acids. CDR1 is SGHKS and CDR2 is YYEKEE in the germline V gene (reference sequence). The CDR3 coding sequence is TGTGCCAGCAGCTTTACAGGGACGACAGATACGCAGTATTTT. Translation gives CASSFTGTTDTQYF. The full variable domain, rest sourced from reference TRBV5-5 and TRBJ2-3, is DAGVTQSPTHLIKTRGQQVTLRCSPISGHKSVSWYQQVLGQGPQFIFQYYEKEERGRGNFPDRFSARQFPNYSSELNVNALLLGDSALYLCASSFTGTTDTQYFGPGTRLTVL.

The gene calls are TRBV5-1 and TRBJ2-2; 7 bases line up with TRBD1. V shed 4 bases and J 1 base; nucleotides not matched to a gene: 4. The CDR3 covers 15 residues. Germline-derived CDR1 and CDR2 are SGHRS and YFSETQ. CDR3 in DNA: TGCGCCAGCAGCCTAGGGACAGAGAACACCGGGGAGCTGTTTTTT. Amino acids: CASSLGTENTGELFF.

There are a few counts of this clonotype. The V call is TRBV10-3, the J call TRBJ2-1, with 13 bases that match TRBD2. The J call may be incorrect, as the DNA end agrees better with TRBJ2-5. This CDR3 region has 17 residues. Germline assignment: CDR1 ENHRY and CDR2 SYGVKD. The CDR3 DNA is TGTGCCATCAGTGAGCTCACTAGCGGGAGGGCCTTGGAGACCCAGTACTTC. It codes for CAISELTSGRALETQYF.

The V and J genes are TRBV27 and TRBJ2-7; tentatively, D is TRBD1 or TRBD2 (5 bases each). This CDR3 contains 15 residues. V dropped 2 bases and J dropped 3 bases, with 14 bases sitting between them. The germline V gene encodes CDR1 MNHEY and CDR2 SMNVEV (reference sequence). The CDR3 DNA reads as TGTGCCAGCAGTTTAGGGTCCGGGACCCACTACGAGCAGTACTTC. The encoded protein is CASSLGSGTHYEQYF.

The CDR3 region has the DNA TGTGCCAGCAGAGAACTGGGGACTAGCGGGCATGAGCAGTTCTTC. Protein product: CASRELGTSGHEQFF. This chain uses TRBV6-1 with TRBJ2-7; TRBD2 matches at 12 bases. The last part of the DNA fits TRBJ2-1 better; the J call may be wrong. Per the germline V gene, CDR1 is MNHNS and CDR2 is SASEGT. This CDR3 is 15 amino acids long.

The chain couples TRBV15 to TRBJ2-6; the D gene is possibly TRBD1 (5 bases). V was clipped by 9 bases and J by 2 bases, with 8 bases between them. CDR1 is LNHNV and CDR2 is YYDKDF in the germline V gene (reference sequence). This CDR3 has 13 amino acids. This CDR3 reads CATGVAGANVLTF. Here the CDR3 DNA reads TGTGCCACAGGGGTGGCTGGGGCCAACGTCCTGACTTTC. Using reference TRBV15 and TRBJ2-6 for the parts outside the CDR3, the full variable domain is DAMVIQNPRYQVTQFGKPVTLSCSQTLNHNVMYWYQQKSSQAPKLLFHYYDKDFNNEADTPDNFQSRRPNTSFCFLDIRSPGLGDTAMYLCATGVAGANVLTFGAGSRLTVL.

This chain uses TRBV24-1 with TRBJ2-1, with a possible D match to TRBD1 (6 bases). The germline V gene has CDR1 KGHDR and CDR2 SFDVKD. The CDR3 spans 15 residues. The V end was cut by 3 bases, the J end by 7 bases, with 15 bases between. The CDR3 loop reads CATSDPRGVGNEQFF. The CDR3 DNA reads as TGTGCCACCAGTGATCCCAGGGGCGTTGGAAATGAGCAGTTCTTC.

The CDR3 here is CASSFLVGGGYQETQYF. For the CDR3, the DNA is TGTGCCAGCAGCTTCTTGGTTGGGGGGGGGTACCAAGAGACCCAGTACTTC. The rearrangement links TRBV7-2 to TRBJ2-5; 7 nucleotides agree with TRBD2. J was trimmed by 0 bases and V by 3 bases; bases with no gene match: 10. The germline V gene encodes CDR1 SGHTA and CDR2 FQGNSA. There are 17 residues in the CDR3.

This clonotype has only a few counts. The CDR3 DNA sequence: TGTGCCAGCAGTTCCCGGACAGGGGGAGCCTCTGGGGCCAACGTCCTGACTTTC. Residues: CASSSRTGGASGANVLTF. This chain connects TRBV6-2 or TRBV6-3 to TRBJ2-6; the match to TRBD1 covers 10 bases. This CDR3 comprises 18 residues. The germline CDR1 and CDR2 sequences are MNHEY and SVGEGT. J gave up 0 bases and V 4 bases, and 6 bases lay outside the gene matches.

This clonotype was counted a few times. The J gene is TRBJ2-1, the V gene TRBV6-1, with 7 bases that match TRBD1. Germline V gene data show CDR1 as MNHNS and CDR2 as SASEGT. V shed 6 bases and J 5 bases; nucleotides not matched to a gene: 19. This CDR3 region has 18 residues. The CDR3 DNA sequence: TGTGCCAGCAGCCCTGGTCCCTTTGACAGGGCGGCCCACAATGAGCAGTTCTTC. Protein product: CASSPGPFDRAAHNEQFF.

The genes are TRBV12-3 or TRBV12-4 and TRBJ2-3; D is unclear. V lost 6 bases and J lost 4, with 14 bases in between. CDR3 length: 14 amino acids. The DNA for the CDR3 is TGTGCCAGCAGCCCCCAGGCGAGCGCAGATACGCAGTATTTT. This sequence encodes CASSPQASADTQYF.

The chain links TRBV20-1 to TRBJ2-3; the match to TRBD2 covers 7 bases. The CDR3 has 15 residues. The germline CDR1 and CDR2 sequences are DFQATT and SNEGSKA (reference sequence). V lost 3 bases to trimming and J lost 1 base; unmatched junction nucleotides: 7. In DNA, the CDR3 is TGCAGTGCTAGCCTACTAGCGTTGGGCACAGATACGCAGTATTTT. Translation: CSASLLALGTDTQYF.

V gene TRBV7-2 combines with J gene TRBJ1-2; D may be TRBD1 (6 bases). Germline CDR1 and CDR2: SGHTA and FQGNSA. The CDR3 runs to 12 residues. V was shortened by 3 bases and J by 7 bases, with 9 bases between the two germline ends. The CDR3 is CASSFRGRGYTF. As DNA, the CDR3 is TGTGCCAGCAGCTTCAGGGGCCGTGGCTACACCTTC.

The chain joins TRBV6-5 to TRBJ1-3; D is ambiguous. CDR3 length: 15 amino acids. V lost 0 bases and J lost 8, with 14 bases in between. CDR1 is MNHEY, CDR2 SVGAGI, per germline. Here the CDR3 DNA reads TGTGCCAGCAGTTACTCGAATGCCCAGAGGGACACCATATATTTT. Translation gives CASSYSNAQRDTIYF.

V and J are TRBV20-1 and TRBJ2-1, with 8 bases that match TRBD2. Germline V gene lookup returns CDR1 DFQATT and CDR2 SNEGSKA (reference sequence). The CDR3 has 17 amino acids. The V gene end was trimmed by 5 bases and the J gene end by 3 bases; junction bases not matched to a gene: 15. The CDR3 sequence: CSALPIWREVDYNEQFF. In nucleotides, the CDR3 is TGCAGTGCTCTACCCATTTGGCGGGAGGTCGACTACAATGAGCAGTTCTTC.

There are a few counts of this clonotype. V is TRBV6-4 and J is TRBJ1-4, with 9 positions matching TRBD1. With V trimmed by 3 bases and J by 6 bases, 8 bases remained unmatched. CDR1 and CDR2 (germline): MRHNA, SNTAGT. The length of the CDR3 is 16 residues. This chain's CDR3 is CASSDRDRVFDEKLFF. The DNA for the CDR3 is TGTGCCAGCAGTGATAGGGACAGGGTCTTCGATGAAAAACTGTTTTTT.

The sample holds a few counts of this clonotype. The chain couples TRBV12-3 or TRBV12-4 to TRBJ2-2; D gene uncertain. Trimming left V 5 bases short and J 6 bases short, with 7 bases between. This CDR3 is 12 amino acids long. The CDR3 region has the DNA TGTGCCAGCAGTGGAACCTCCGGGGAGCTGTTTTTT. Translation: CASSGTSGELFF.

This chain links TRBV2 with TRBJ2-5; 8 bases agree with TRBD1. With V trimmed by 7 bases and J by 3 bases, 1 base remained unmatched. There are 12 residues in the CDR3. Germline V lookup: CDR1 SNHLY, CDR2 FYNNEI. The CDR3 DNA reads TGTGCCAGCAAACAGGGGGAAGAGACCCAGTACTTC. This encodes CASKQGEETQYF. Together with reference TRBV2 and TRBJ2-5, the CDR3 gives the full variable domain: EPEVTQTPSHQVTQMGQEVILRCVPISNHLYFYWYRQILGQKVEFLVSFYNNEISEKSEIFDDQFSVERPDGSNFTLKIRSTKLEDSAMYFCASKQGEETQYFGPGTRLLVL.

The chain carries TRBV7-9 and TRBJ2-5; D uncertain. The closer fit of TRBJ2-1 to the DNA end suggests the J call may be wrong. The germline CDR1 and CDR2 sequences are SEHNR and FQNEAQ (reference sequence). This CDR3 region has 12 residues. This CDR3 reads CASSSETKEQFF. Here the CDR3 DNA reads TGTGCCAGCAGCTCCGAAACTAAAGAGCAGTTCTTC.

The gene calls are TRBV4-3 and TRBJ2-5; 9 bases align to TRBD2. This CDR3 has 19 amino acids. V gave up 0 bases and J gave up 4 bases; unmatched junction bases: 15. The germline V gene encodes CDR1 LGHNA and CDR2 YSLEER. The CDR3, as DNA: TGCGCCAGCAGCCAAGATAGCCCCCTCAGGCAAGCGGGAGGAGAGACCCAGTACTTC. Translated, it gives CASSQDSPLRQAGGETQYF.

This clonotype was recorded a few times. The chain has TRBV2 and TRBJ1-6; D remains ambiguous. The CDR3 is made up of 12 amino acids. V shed 8 bases and J shed 5 bases, with 7 bases lying between them. Germline loops: CDR1 SNHLY, CDR2 FYNNEI. The CDR3 DNA follows: TGTGCCAGCCGCCGGGATAATTCACCCCTCCACTTT. Amino acids: CASRRDNSPLHF.

This clonotype has just a few counts. The V and J genes are TRBV7-3 and TRBJ2-3; D is perhaps TRBD1 (6 bases). From germline, CDR1 is SGHTA and CDR2 FQGTGA. The CDR3 has 15 amino acids. Trimming removed 5 bases at V and 2 bases at J, with 14 bases between. The CDR3 DNA is TGTGCCAGCAGCCCAGGGGCTCCAACCACAGATACGCAGTATTTT. As protein: CASSPGAPTTDTQYF.

The chain combines TRBV27 with TRBJ2-5, with 9 bases fitting TRBD2. Per germline, CDR1 MNHEY and CDR2 SMNVEV (reference sequence). The CDR3 is made up of 15 amino acids. The V and J ends lost 6 bases and 1 base, in that order; junction bases with no gene match: 6. The CDR3 region is CASRIIAGAQETQYF. CDR3 nucleotide sequence: TGTGCCAGCAGGATTATAGCGGGAGCCCAAGAGACCCAGTACTTC.

The chain is built from TRBV4-3 and TRBJ1-3, with TRBD1 as a possible D gene (6 bases). This CDR3 spans 17 amino acids. Germline loops: CDR1 LGHNA, CDR2 YSLEER. The V end lost 1 base, the J end lost 1 base, and 14 bases lay between the germline ends. DNA for the CDR3: TGCGCCAGCAGCCAAGCGACCTCCGGGACATCTGGAAACACCATATATTTT. Translating gives CASSQATSGTSGNTIYF.

In its sample, this clonotype was seen a few times. The V call is TRBV27, the J call TRBJ2-3; possible D gene TRBD1, 5 bases. The CDR3 length is 16 residues. Deletions cut 0 bases from V and 4 bases from J, with 14 bases between. In germline, CDR1 is MNHEY, CDR2 SMNVEV (reference sequence). In DNA, the CDR3 is TGTGCCAGCAGTTTATCGACATCCCCAGGGTCAGATACGCAGTATTTT. As protein: CASSLSTSPGSDTQYF.

This clonotype was seen more than once but under ten times. The chain links TRBV7-2 to TRBJ2-3; D is ambiguous. Germline CDR1 is SGHTA and CDR2 is FQGNSA. With 1 base removed from V and 7 bases from J, the gap between germline ends came to 12 bases. The CDR3 is made up of 14 amino acids. DNA for the CDR3: TGTGCCAGCAGCTTAGATACAGTTTCATATACGCAGTATTTT. Protein: CASSLDTVSYTQYF.

This clonotype was picked up a small number of times. The gene calls are TRBV4-1 and TRBJ2-5; D is perhaps TRBD2 (5 bases). The DNA end is more similar to TRBJ2-1, so the J call may be wrong. Per the germline V gene, CDR1 is MGHRA and CDR2 is YSYEKL. The CDR3 runs to 14 residues. CDR3 in amino acids: CASSHPVRGHEQFF. The CDR3 DNA is TGCGCCAGCAGTCATCCCGTTAGAGGGCATGAGCAGTTCTTC.

This clonotype occurred a few times. The J gene is TRBJ2-5, the V gene TRBV12-3 or TRBV12-4, with 7 bases identical to TRBD2. The end of the DNA fits TRBJ2-1 better, so the J call may be wrong. The CDR3 has 15 amino acids. As DNA, the CDR3 is TGTGCCAGCAGTCACCACGGGACCCGGGGGGTGGGGCAGTTCTTC. Protein: CASSHHGTRGVGQFF.

This chain links TRBV7-2 with TRBJ2-2; a weak D match, TRBD1 (6 bases). Germline V lookup: CDR1 SGHTA, CDR2 FQGNSA. CDR3 length: 16 amino acids. V lost 5 bases and J 6 bases, leaving 19 bases between the germline ends. The CDR3 protein is CASSLRAGARPGELFF. For the CDR3, the DNA is TGTGCCAGCAGCCTCCGGGCAGGGGCGAGGCCCGGGGAGCTGTTTTTT.

The gene calls are TRBV12-3 or TRBV12-4 and TRBJ1-2; weak D call: TRBD1 (5 bases). This CDR3 contains 14 residues. Deletions cut 3 bases from V and 3 bases from J, with 11 bases between. The CDR3, as DNA: TGTGCCAGCAGTTTCTCGGGGGAGGACTATGGCTACACCTTC. Its protein product is CASSFSGEDYGYTF.